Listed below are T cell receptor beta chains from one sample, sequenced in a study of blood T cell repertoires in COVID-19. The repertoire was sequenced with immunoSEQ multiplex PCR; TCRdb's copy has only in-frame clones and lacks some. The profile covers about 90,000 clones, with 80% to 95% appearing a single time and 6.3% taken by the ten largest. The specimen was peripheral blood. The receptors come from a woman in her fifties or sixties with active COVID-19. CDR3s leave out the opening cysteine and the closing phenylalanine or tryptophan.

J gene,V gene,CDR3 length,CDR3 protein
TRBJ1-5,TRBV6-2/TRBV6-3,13,ASSYPGTTNQPQH
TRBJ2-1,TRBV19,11,ASSSLYYNEQF
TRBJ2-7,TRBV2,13,ASSVIAGAGYEQY
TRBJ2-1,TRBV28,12,ASRTTSGRAEQF
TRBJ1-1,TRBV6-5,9,ASPGNTEAF
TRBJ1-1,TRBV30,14,AWRNGPGLLNTEAF
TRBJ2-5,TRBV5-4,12,ASSPVGGLETQY
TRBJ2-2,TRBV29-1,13,SVDSQTSNTGELF
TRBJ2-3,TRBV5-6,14,ASSPVEKTVTDTQY
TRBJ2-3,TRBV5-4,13,ASSWRGQGTDTQY
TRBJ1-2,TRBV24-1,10,ATSDRNYGYT
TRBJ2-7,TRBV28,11,ASRGLAPYEQY
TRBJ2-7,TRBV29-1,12,SVGSRGLSNEQY
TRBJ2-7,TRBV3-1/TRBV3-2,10,ASSPTGNEQY
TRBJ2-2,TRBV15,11,ATSRAGTGELF
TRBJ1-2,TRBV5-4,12,ASSLDRVYGGYT
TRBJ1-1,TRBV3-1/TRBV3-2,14,ASSQRDRGPDTEAF
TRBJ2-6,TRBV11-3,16,ASSLLGTGVSGANVLT
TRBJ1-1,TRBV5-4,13,ASSPWTGLNTEAF
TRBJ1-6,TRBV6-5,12,ASSIQGNNSPLH
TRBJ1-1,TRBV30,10,AWATGDTEAF
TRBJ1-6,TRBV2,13,ASSEGTGAGSPLH
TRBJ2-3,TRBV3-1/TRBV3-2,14,ASRPIQGARTDTQY
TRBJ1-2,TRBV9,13,ASSVAQGDTRGYT